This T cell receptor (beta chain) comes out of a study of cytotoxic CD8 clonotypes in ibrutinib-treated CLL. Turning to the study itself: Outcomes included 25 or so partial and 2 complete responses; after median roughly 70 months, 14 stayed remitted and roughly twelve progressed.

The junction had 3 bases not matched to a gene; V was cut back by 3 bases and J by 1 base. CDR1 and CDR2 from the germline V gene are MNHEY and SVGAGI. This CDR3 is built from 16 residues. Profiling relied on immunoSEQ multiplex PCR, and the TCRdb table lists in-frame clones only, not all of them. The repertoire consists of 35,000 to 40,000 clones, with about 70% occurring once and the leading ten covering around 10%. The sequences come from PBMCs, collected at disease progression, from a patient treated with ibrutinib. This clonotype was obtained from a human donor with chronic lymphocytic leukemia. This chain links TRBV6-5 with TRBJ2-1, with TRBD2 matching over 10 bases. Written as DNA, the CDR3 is TGTGCCAGCAGTTATTATAGCGGGAGGTCCTACAATGAGCAGTTCTTC. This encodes CASSYYSGRSYNEQFF.